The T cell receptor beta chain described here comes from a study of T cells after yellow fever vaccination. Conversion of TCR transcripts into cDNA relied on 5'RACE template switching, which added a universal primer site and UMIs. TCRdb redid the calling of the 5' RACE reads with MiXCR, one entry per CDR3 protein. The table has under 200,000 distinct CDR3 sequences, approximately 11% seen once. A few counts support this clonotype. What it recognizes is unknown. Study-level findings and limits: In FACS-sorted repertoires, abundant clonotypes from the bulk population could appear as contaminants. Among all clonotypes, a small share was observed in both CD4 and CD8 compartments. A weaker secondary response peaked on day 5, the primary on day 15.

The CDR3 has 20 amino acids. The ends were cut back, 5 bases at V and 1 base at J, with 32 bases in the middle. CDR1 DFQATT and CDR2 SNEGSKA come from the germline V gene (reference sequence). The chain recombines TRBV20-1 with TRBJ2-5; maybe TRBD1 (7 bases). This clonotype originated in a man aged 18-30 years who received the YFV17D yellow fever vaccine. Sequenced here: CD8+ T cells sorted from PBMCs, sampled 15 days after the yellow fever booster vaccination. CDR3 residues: CSAEPNDQDRPGEFQETQYF. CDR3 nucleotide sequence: TGCAGTGCTGAGCCAAACGACCAGGACAGGCCGGGGGAATTCCAAGAGACCCAGTACTTC.